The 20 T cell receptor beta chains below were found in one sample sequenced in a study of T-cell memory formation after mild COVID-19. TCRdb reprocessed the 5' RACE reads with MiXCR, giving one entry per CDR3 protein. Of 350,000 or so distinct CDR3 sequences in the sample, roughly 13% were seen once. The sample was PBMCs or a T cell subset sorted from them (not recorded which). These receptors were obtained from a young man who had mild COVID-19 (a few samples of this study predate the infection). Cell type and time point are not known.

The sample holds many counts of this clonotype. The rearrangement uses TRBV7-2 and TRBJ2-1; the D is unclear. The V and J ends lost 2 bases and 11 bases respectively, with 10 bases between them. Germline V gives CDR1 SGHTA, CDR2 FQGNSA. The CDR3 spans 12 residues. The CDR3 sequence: CASSLSLTKQFF. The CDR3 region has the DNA TGTGCCAGCAGCTTAAGCTTGACAAAGCAGTTCTTC.

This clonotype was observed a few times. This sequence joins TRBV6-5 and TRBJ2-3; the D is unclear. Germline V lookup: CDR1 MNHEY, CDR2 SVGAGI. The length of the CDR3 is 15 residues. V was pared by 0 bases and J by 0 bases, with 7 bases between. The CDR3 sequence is CASSYSIRSTDTQYF. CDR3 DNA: TGTGCCAGCAGTTACTCGATCAGGAGCACAGATACGCAGTATTTT.

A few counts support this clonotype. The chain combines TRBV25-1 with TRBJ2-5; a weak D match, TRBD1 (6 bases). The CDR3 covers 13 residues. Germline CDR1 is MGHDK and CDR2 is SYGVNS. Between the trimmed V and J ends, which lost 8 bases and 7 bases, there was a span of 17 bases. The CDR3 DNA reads TGTGCCAGCCGGGACACTGGGTTTGGGACCCAGTACTTC. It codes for CASRDTGFGTQYF. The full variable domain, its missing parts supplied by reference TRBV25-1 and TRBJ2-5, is EADIYQTPRYLVIGTGKKITLECSQTMGHDKMYWYQQDPGMELHLIHYSYGVNSTEKGDLSSESTVSRIRTEHFPLTLESARPSHTSQYLCASRDTGFGTQYFGPGTRLLVL.

The CDR3 nucleotides are TGTGCCAGCGGAGAGGGGGTAATGTCTTATGGCTACACCTTC. It codes for CASGEGVMSYGYTF. V and J are TRBV12-3 or TRBV12-4 and TRBJ1-2, with D perhaps TRBD1 (6 bases). The CDR3 covers 14 residues. V gave up 8 bases and J gave up 5 bases, with 18 bases separating them.

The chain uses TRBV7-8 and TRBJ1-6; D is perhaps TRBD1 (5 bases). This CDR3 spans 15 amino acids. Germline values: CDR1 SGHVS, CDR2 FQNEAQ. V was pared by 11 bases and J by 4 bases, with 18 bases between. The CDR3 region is CAPYLGANYNSPLHF. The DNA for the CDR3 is TGTGCCCCTTACTTAGGGGCAAATTATAATTCACCCCTCCACTTT.

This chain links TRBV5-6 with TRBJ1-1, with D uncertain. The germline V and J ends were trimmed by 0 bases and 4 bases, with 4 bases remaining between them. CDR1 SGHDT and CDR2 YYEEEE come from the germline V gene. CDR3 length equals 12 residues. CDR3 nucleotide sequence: TGTGCCAGCAGCTTGGCCTTCACTGAAGCTTTCTTT. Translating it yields CASSLAFTEAFF.

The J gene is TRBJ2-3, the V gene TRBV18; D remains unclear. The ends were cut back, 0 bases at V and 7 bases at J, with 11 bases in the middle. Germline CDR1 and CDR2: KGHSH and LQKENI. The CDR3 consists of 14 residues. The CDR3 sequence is CASSPPGSLYTQYF. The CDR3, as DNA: TGTGCCAGCTCACCACCGGGTTCTCTGTATACGCAGTATTTT.

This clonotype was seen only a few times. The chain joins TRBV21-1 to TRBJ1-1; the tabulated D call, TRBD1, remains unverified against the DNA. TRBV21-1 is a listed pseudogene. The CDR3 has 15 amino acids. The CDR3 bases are TGTGCCAGCAGCATAGGACAGGGGCGCGGCACTGAAGCTTTCTTT. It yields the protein CASSIGQGRGTEAFF.

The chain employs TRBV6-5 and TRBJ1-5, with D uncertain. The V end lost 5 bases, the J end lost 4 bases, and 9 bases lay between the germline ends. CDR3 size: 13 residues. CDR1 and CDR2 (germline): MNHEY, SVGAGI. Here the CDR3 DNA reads TGTGCCAGCAGTAACGGACCAAATCAGCCCCAGCATTTT. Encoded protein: CASSNGPNQPQHF.

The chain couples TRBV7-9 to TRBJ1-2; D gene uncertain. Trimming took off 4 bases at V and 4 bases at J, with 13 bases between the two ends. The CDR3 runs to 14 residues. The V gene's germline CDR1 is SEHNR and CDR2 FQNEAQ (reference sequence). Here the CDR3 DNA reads TGTGCCAGCAGCTCCTTAGCAGTTAGCTATGGCTACACCTTC. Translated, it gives CASSSLAVSYGYTF.

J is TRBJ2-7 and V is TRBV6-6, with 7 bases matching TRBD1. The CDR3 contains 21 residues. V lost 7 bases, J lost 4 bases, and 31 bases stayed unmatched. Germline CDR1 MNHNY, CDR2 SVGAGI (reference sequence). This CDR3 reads CASTYSTVGQDLNPAVYEQYF. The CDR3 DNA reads TGTGCCAGCACCTACTCGACGGTTGGACAGGACCTCAATCCGGCCGTTTACGAGCAGTACTTC.

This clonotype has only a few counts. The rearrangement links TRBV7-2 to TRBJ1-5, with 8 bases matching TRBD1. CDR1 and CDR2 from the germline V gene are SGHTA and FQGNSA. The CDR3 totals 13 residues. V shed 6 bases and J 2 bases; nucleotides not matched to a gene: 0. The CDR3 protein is CASRGQGNQPQHF. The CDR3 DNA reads TGTGCCAGCAGGGGACAGGGCAATCAGCCCCAGCATTTT.

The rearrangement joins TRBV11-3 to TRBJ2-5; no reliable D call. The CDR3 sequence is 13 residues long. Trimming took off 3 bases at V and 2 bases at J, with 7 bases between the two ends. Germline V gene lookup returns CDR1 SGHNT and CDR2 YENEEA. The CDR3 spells CASSFSQQETQYF. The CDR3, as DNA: TGTGCCAGCAGCTTTAGCCAACAAGAGACCCAGTACTTC. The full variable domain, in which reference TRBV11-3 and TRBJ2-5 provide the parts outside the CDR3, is EAGVVQSPRYKIIEKKQPVAFWCNPISGHNTLYWYLQNLGQGPELLIRYENEEAVDDSQLPKDRFSAERLKGVDSTLKIQPAELGDSAVYLCASSFSQQETQYFGPGTRLLVL.

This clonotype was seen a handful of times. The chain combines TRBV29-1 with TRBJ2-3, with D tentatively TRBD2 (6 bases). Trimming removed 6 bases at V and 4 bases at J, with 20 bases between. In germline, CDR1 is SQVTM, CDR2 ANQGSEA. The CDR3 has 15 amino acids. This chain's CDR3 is CSVRSWGVGADTQYF. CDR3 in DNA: TGCAGCGTCCGATCTTGGGGGGTCGGCGCAGATACGCAGTATTTT.

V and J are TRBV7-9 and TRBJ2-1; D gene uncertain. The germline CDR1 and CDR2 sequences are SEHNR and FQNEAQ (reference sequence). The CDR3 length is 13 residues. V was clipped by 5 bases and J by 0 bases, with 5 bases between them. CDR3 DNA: TGTGCCAGCAGCGCGACCTCCTACAATGAGCAGTTCTTC. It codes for CASSATSYNEQFF.

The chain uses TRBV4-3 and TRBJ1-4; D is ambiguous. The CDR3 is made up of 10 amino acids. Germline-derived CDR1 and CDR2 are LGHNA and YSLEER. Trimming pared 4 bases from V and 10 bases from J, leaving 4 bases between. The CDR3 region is CASSPGKLFF. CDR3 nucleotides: TGCGCCAGCAGCCCCGGAAAACTGTTTTTT.

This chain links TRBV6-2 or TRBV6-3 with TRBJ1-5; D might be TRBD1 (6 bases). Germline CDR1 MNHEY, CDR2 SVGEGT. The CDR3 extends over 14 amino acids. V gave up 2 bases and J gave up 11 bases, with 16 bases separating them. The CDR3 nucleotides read TGTGCCAGCAGTTACCAGGGGTTCGGGAAGGCCCAGCATTTT. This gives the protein CASSYQGFGKAQHF.

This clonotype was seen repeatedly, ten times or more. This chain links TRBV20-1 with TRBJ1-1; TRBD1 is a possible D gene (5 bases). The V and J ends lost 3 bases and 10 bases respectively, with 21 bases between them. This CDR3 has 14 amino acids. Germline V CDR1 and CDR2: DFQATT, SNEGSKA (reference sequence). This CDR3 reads CSARGGEGSLVAFF. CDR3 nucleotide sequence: TGCAGTGCTAGGGGGGGTGAGGGCTCCCTAGTAGCTTTCTTT.

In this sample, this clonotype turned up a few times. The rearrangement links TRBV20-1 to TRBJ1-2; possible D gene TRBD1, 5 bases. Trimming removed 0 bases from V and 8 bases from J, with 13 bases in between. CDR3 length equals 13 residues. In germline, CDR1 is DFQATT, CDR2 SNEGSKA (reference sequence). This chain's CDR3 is CSARDMVGGGYTF. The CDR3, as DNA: TGCAGTGCTAGAGATATGGTTGGGGGAGGCTACACCTTC.

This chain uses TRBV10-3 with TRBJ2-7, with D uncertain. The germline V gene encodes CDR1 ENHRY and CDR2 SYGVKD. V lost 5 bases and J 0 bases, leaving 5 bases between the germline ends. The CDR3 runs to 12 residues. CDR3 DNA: TGTGCCATCAGTCTAAACTCCTACGAGCAGTACTTC. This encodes CAISLNSYEQYF.